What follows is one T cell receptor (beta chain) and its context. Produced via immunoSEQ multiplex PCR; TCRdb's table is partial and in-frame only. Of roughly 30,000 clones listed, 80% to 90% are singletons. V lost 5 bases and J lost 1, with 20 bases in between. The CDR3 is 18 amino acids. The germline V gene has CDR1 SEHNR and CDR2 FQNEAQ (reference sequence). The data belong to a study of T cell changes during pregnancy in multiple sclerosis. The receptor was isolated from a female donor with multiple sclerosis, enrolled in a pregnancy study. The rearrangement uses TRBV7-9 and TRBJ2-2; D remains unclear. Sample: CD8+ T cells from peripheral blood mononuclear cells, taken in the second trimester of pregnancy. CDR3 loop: CASSLRDARQKNTGELFF. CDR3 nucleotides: TGTGCCAGCAGCCTTCGCGACGCGCGACAAAAGAACACCGGGGAGCTGTTTTTT. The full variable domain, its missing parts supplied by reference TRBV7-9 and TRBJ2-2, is DTGVSQNPRHKITKRGQNVTFRCDPISEHNRLYWYRQTLGQGPEFLTYFQNEAQLEKSRLLSDRFSAERPKGSFSTLEIQRTEQGDSAMYLCASSLRDARQKNTGELFFGEGSRLTVL.